Shown below are 5 T cell receptor beta chains from a single sample sequenced in a study of shared clonotypes between healthy human individuals. Clones were sequenced by immunoSEQ multiplex PCR, and TCRdb holds only the in-frame ones, with some missing. The profile shows about 1,500,000 clones, roughly 96% of them singletons. Sequencing was done on a sample of naive CD4+ T cells sorted from blood. Subset here: CD45RA+ positively selected. These TCRs come from a man aged 25 to 40 in good health.

The CDR3 region is CASSLGGTGWHEQYF. In nucleotides, the CDR3 is TGCGCCAGCAGCTTGGGAGGGACAGGGTGGCACGAGCAGTACTTC. This chain connects TRBV5-1 to TRBJ2-7; the match to TRBD1 covers 9 bases. Trimming removed 0 bases from V and 5 bases from J; junction bases left unmatched: 6. The germline gives CDR1 SGHRS, CDR2 YFSETQ. The CDR3 totals 15 residues.

This chain joins TRBV5-1 and TRBJ2-3, with 9 bases aligning to TRBD2. In germline, CDR1 is SGHRS, CDR2 YFSETQ. The V segment lost 2 bases and the J segment 5 bases; nucleotides outside the gene matches: 6. The CDR3 extends over 15 amino acids. CDR3 region: CASSFVSGSLDTQYF. In nucleotides, the CDR3 is TGCGCCAGCAGCTTTGTTAGCGGGAGTTTAGATACGCAGTATTTT.

The chain has TRBV18 and TRBJ2-1, with D possibly being TRBD1 (6 bases). This CDR3 contains 13 residues. The ends were cut back, 6 bases at V and 10 bases at J, with 16 bases in the middle. Germline loops: CDR1 KGHSH, CDR2 LQKENI. The DNA of the CDR3 is TGTGCCAGCTCGTATGGGGTTGGGGGCGAGCAGTTCTTC. Protein product: CASSYGVGGEQFF.

The rearrangement joins TRBV27 to TRBJ1-4; D remains unclear. The CDR3 has 15 residues. Germline V CDR1 and CDR2: MNHEY, SMNVEV (reference sequence). V was clipped by 8 bases and J by 6 bases, with 19 bases between them. CDR3 amino acids: CASSRIKGKDEKLFF. DNA of the CDR3: TGTGCCAGCTCCAGGATTAAAGGGAAAGATGAAAAACTGTTTTTT.

The chain has TRBV11-2 and TRBJ2-3; D gene uncertain. Per germline, CDR1 SGHAT and CDR2 FQNNGV. The CDR3 runs 14 residues. Trimming stripped 1 base from V and 4 bases from J, with 9 bases between. The CDR3 spells CASSLVIFSDTQYF. In DNA, the CDR3 is TGTGCCAGCAGCTTAGTTATCTTTTCAGATACGCAGTATTTT.